The 16 T cell receptor beta chains below all came from one sample that was sequenced in a study of regulatory T cells in long-lasting Graves disease. Researchers made TCR beta libraries by using iRepertoire HTBI primers and running Arm-PCR on CDR3 regions. TCRdb called the multiplex PCR reads again in MiXCR, with one record for every CDR3 protein. Of approximately 470,000 distinct CDR3 sequences in the sample, 15% to 20% were seen once. The time point here: newly diagnosed GD, antithyroid drugs for less than 3 months. Scientists built the TCR library using RNA that was extracted from PBMCs. These data were also filed under a second study, of T cells in Graves' hyperthyroidism and ophthalmopathy.

The sample in question was peripheral blood mononuclear cells (PBMCs), obtained at new diagnosis, from a patient treated with antithyroid drugs. All receptors derive from a man aged 35 to 55 with Graves disease.

This clonotype was detected many times. The CDR3 region has the DNA TGTGCCAGCAGTTTCCCCCAGTTGAACTATGGCTACACCTTC. It translates to CASSFPQLNYGYTF. J is TRBJ1-2 and V is TRBV12-3 or TRBV12-4; D gene unclear. Between the trimmed V and J ends, which lost 3 bases and 2 bases, there was a span of 10 bases. The CDR3 spans 14 residues.

This clonotype came up many times. The CDR3 nucleotides are TGTGCCTGGAGTGTACGGGACAGGGAGGCCGGGGAGCTGTTTTTT. Translation gives CAWSVRDREAGELFF. The V gene is TRBV30, the J gene TRBJ2-2; TRBD1 aligns across 9 bases. The CDR3 totals 15 residues. Unmatched junction bases numbered 5, after V lost 0 bases and J lost 6 bases. Germline V gives CDR1 GTSNPN, CDR2 SVGIG (reference sequence).

This clonotype has only one observation. A read error may produce the germline difference seen at one junction end. This chain joins TRBV14 and TRBJ1-4; D is uncertain. Germline loops: CDR1 SGHDN, CDR2 FVKESK. The CDR3 extends over 14 amino acids. CDR3 sequence reads: CASSAGSKREKLLF. In DNA, the CDR3 is TGTGCCAGCAGCGCAGGCTCGAAGAGGGAAAAACTGCTTTTT.

This clonotype was detected ten times or more. The rearrangement joins TRBV20-1 to TRBJ2-1, with D tentatively TRBD2 (5 bases). V was clipped by 5 bases and J by 5 bases, with 10 bases between them. Germline CDR1 and CDR2: DFQATT and SNEGSKA (reference sequence). This CDR3 is built from 12 residues. For the CDR3, the DNA is TGCAGTGCTTGGTCGGAGGACAATGAGCAGTTCTTC. Encoded protein: CSAWSEDNEQFF.

This clonotype occurred many times. The chain couples TRBV3-1 to TRBJ2-7, with 10 bases aligning to TRBD2. V lost 6 bases and J lost 2; bases outside the gene matches: 7. The CDR3 runs 15 residues. The germline V gene has CDR1 LGHDT and CDR2 YNNKEL (reference sequence). The CDR3 DNA reads TGTGCCAGCAGTCCCGGACTAGCGGAAACCTACGAGCAGTACTTC. Translating it yields CASSPGLAETYEQYF.

This chain links TRBV6-4 with TRBJ2-1, with a possible D match to TRBD1 (5 bases). V gave up 5 bases and J gave up 6 bases, with 17 bases separating them. The CDR3 is made up of 15 amino acids. CDR1 and CDR2 from the germline V gene are MRHNA and SNTAGT. The CDR3 region is CASSYVQGWGNEQFF. The CDR3 region has the DNA TGTGCCAGCAGTTACGTCCAGGGATGGGGCAATGAGCAGTTCTTC.

This clonotype was seen repeatedly, ten times or more. The chain uses TRBV3-1 and TRBJ1-1, with 7 bases aligning to TRBD1. The germline gives CDR1 LGHDT, CDR2 YNNKEL (reference sequence). The CDR3 runs to 15 residues. V shed 2 bases, J shed 4 bases, and the junction held 7 bases outside the gene matches. The CDR3 DNA reads as TGTGCCAGCAGCCAAAATAGACAGGGAGCCACTGAAGCTTTCTTT. It translates to CASSQNRQGATEAFF.

The V gene is TRBV25-1, the J gene TRBJ1-3, with 7 nucleotides matching TRBD1. Trimming took 5 bases from V and 4 from J; bases not matched to a gene: 5. The CDR3 totals 14 residues. Germline V gene lookup returns CDR1 MGHDK and CDR2 SYGVNS. The CDR3 spells CASSPPGQGNTIYF. For the CDR3, the DNA is TGTGCCAGCAGTCCACCGGGACAGGGAAACACCATATATTTT.

This rearrangement joins TRBV9 to TRBJ2-3; D tentatively reads TRBD1 or TRBD2 (5 bases each). The germline CDR1 and CDR2 sequences are SGDLS and YYNGEE. This CDR3 has 13 residues. The V and J ends lost 1 base and 9 bases respectively, with 12 bases between them. CDR3 loop: CASSVNGGTTQYF. Written as DNA, the CDR3 is TGTGCCAGCAGCGTAAATGGGGGAACAACGCAGTATTTT.

The rearrangement joins TRBV10-1 to TRBJ1-2, with a weak D call TRBD1 (5 bases). Germline V gene data show CDR1 as WNHNN and CDR2 as SYGVQD (reference sequence). Trimming stripped 4 bases from V and 1 base from J, with 7 bases between. The CDR3 runs to 13 residues. The CDR3 here is CASSGDLNYGYTF. The DNA for the CDR3 is TGCGCCAGCAGTGGGGACCTTAACTATGGCTACACCTTC.

This clonotype has at least ten counts. The J gene is TRBJ1-2, the V gene TRBV2; D is possibly TRBD1 (6 bases). The length of the CDR3 is 14 residues. The germline V gene encodes CDR1 SNHLY and CDR2 FYNNEI. V lost 7 bases to trimming and J lost 1 base, with 13 bases between them. This CDR3 reads CASIGTPFNYGYTF. In nucleotides, the CDR3 is TGTGCCAGCATCGGGACACCATTTAACTATGGCTACACCTTC. Full variable domain (outside the CDR3, taken from reference TRBV2 and TRBJ1-2): EPEVTQTPSHQVTQMGQEVILRCVPISNHLYFYWYRQILGQKVEFLVSFYNNEISEKSEIFDDQFSVERPDGSNFTLKIRSTKLEDSAMYFCASIGTPFNYGYTFGSGTRLTVV.

The sample holds many counts of this clonotype. The rearrangement uses TRBV7-8 and TRBJ2-7; D could derive from TRBD1 or TRBD2 (5 bases each). CDR3 length: 16 amino acids. The V gene lost 3 bases and the J gene lost 0 bases, with 15 bases spanning the gap. The germline V gene encodes CDR1 SGHVS and CDR2 FQNEAQ. The CDR3 DNA reads as TGTGCCAGCAGCTTGTGGGACGGAACCAGCTCCTACGAGCAGTACTTC. Its protein product is CASSLWDGTSSYEQYF. The full variable domain, with the rest looked up from reference TRBV7-8 and TRBJ2-7, is GAGVSQSPRYKVAKRGQDVALRCDPISGHVSLFWYQQALGQGPEFLTYFQNEAQLDKSGLPSDRFFAERPEGSVSTLKIQRTQQEDSAVYLCASSLWDGTSSYEQYFGPGTRLTVT.

Regarding this clonotype: This sequence may be a read error, since a much larger clone differs from it by one base. J is TRBJ2-1 and V is TRBV6-1; D is unclear. Near its end, the DNA agrees better with TRBJ2-3, so the J call may be wrong. The CDR3 is made up of 12 amino acids. CDR1 is MNHNS, CDR2 SASEGT, per germline. The CDR3 DNA reads as TGTGCCTGCACCCCGGGTACAGATACGCAGTATTTT. It codes for CACTPGTDTQYF.

This clonotype was seen only a few times. The V call is TRBV7-9, the J call TRBJ2-1; D is tentatively TRBD1 or TRBD2 (5 bases each). Looked up from germline, CDR1 is SEHNR and CDR2 is FQNEAQ (reference sequence). The length of the CDR3 is 12 residues. Trimming cost V 5 bases and J 9 bases, with 11 bases left between them. CDR3 coding DNA: TGTGCCAGCAGCCCCTCGGGGACTGAGCAGTTCTTC. As protein: CASSPSGTEQFF.

This chain joins TRBV27 and TRBJ2-3; D is unclear. The CDR3 totals 15 residues. Germline assignment: CDR1 MNHEY and CDR2 SMNVEV (reference sequence). Between the trimmed V and J ends, which lost 5 bases and 5 bases, there was a span of 17 bases. The CDR3 bases are TGTGCCAGCAGTCGGTCGGCAGCCCGAATAGATACGCAGTATTTT. Encoded protein: CASSRSAARIDTQYF.

Many counts were recorded for this clonotype. V and J are TRBV30 and TRBJ2-7; D is uncertain. V lost 3 bases and J 5 bases, leaving 14 bases between the germline ends. Germline assignment: CDR1 GTSNPN and CDR2 SVGIG (reference sequence). The CDR3 loop spans 13 amino acids. The CDR3 DNA follows: TGTGCCTGGAGCGCCGACAATGGGGACGAGCAGTACTTC. Translated, it gives CAWSADNGDEQYF.